Sequencing of this TCR beta chain was carried out in a study of radiation and T cells in renal cell carcinoma. Time point here: blood 4 weeks post-SBRT, at nephrectomy. Treatment defined: 15 Gy SBRT to primary tumor, nephrectomy 4 weeks later. Nephrectomy followed 15 Gy stereotactic body radiation by 4 weeks. Libraries were prepared by immunoSEQ multiplex PCR; TCRdb keeps only in-frame clonotypes and omits some of them. The data contain 97,000 or so clones, around 83% of them seen just once; the ten biggest clones take up 6.5% to 8%. J lost 8 bases, V lost 3 bases, and 9 bases had no gene match. This CDR3 has 15 amino acids. CDR1 PRHDT and CDR2 FYEKMQ come from the germline V gene (reference sequence).

The rearrangement joins TRBV13 to TRBJ2-3; 9 bases fit TRBD1. This receptor was obtained from a man between 60 and 70 years old with renal cell carcinoma. Sequenced material: blood, taken from a patient whose treatment included radiotherapy and nephrectomy. Here the CDR3 reads CASSFRDRVGVTQYF. The CDR3 DNA reads TGTGCCAGCAGCTTCCGGGACAGGGTTGGGGTTACGCAGTATTTT.